What follows are 11 T cell receptor beta chains derived from one specimen sequenced in a study of regulatory T cells in long-lasting Graves disease. Time point of the sample: newly diagnosed GD, antithyroid drugs for less than 3 months. Construction of the TCR library relied on RNA isolated from PBMCs. Libraries of TCR beta came from iRepertoire HTBI primers plus Arm-PCR of CDR3 regions. TCRdb re-called the multiplex PCR reads with MiXCR, one entry per CDR3 protein. The table records a few hundred thousand distinct CDR3 sequences, over 9.5% of them present only once. The sample also formed part of further work on T cells in Graves' hyperthyroidism and ophthalmopathy.

Sample: peripheral blood mononuclear cells (PBMCs), taken at new diagnosis, from a patient treated with antithyroid drugs. The receptors stem from a woman aged 18-35 years with Graves disease.

This clonotype was counted ten times or more. This rearrangement joins TRBV28 to TRBJ2-3; D remains ambiguous. Looked up from germline, CDR1 is MDHEN and CDR2 is SYDVKM. Trimming stripped 1 base from V and 8 bases from J, with 16 bases between. The CDR3 has 15 residues. This CDR3 is CASSLSPRMLGTQYF. The CDR3 nucleotides read TGTGCCAGCAGTTTATCCCCCCGGATGTTGGGTACGCAGTATTTT.

There are many counts of this clonotype. CDR3 bases: TGTGCCAGCAGCTTAGGGTATAGTCAGCCCCAGCATTTT. Its protein product is CASSLGYSQPQHF. V is TRBV7-9 and J is TRBJ1-5; D not resolved. V gave up 1 base and J gave up 6 bases, with 7 bases separating them. This CDR3 has 13 residues. Germline CDR1 is SEHNR and CDR2 is FQNEAQ (reference sequence).

The rearrangement uses TRBV30 and TRBJ2-7; D uncertain. The length of the CDR3 is 13 residues. Germline CDR1 is GTSNPN and CDR2 is SVGIG (reference sequence). Trimming took 5 bases from V and 8 from J, leaving 19 bases between them. The CDR3 protein is CAWSRTSSYKQYF. CDR3 coding DNA: TGTGCCTGGTCGAGAACAAGTTCGTACAAGCAGTACTTC.

Ten or more counts support this clonotype. The chain uses TRBV29-1 and TRBJ2-1; 10 nucleotides align to TRBD2. The V gene end was trimmed by 7 bases and the J gene end by 13 bases; junction bases not matched to a gene: 7. The germline V gene encodes CDR1 SQVTM and CDR2 ANQGSEA. The CDR3 loop spans 11 amino acids. CDR3 in DNA: TGCAGCGCCTTTCAGCGGGGGGGCCAGTTCTTC. Amino acids: CSAFQRGGQFF.

A few counts support this clonotype. V is TRBV5-1 and J is TRBJ2-1; 8 bases align to TRBD1. Germline V lookup: CDR1 SGHRS, CDR2 YFSETQ. The CDR3 has 13 amino acids. V was pared by 6 bases and J by 7 bases, with 6 bases of the junction left unmatched. The CDR3 is CASKVDRVNEQFF. The CDR3 DNA sequence: TGCGCCAGCAAGGTGGACAGGGTAAATGAGCAGTTCTTC.

The V and J genes are TRBV2 and TRBJ1-1, with 10 bases identical to TRBD1. After removal of 7 bases from V and 4 bases from J, the junction contained 12 bases not matched to a gene. The CDR3 totals 16 residues. CDR1 is SNHLY and CDR2 is FYNNEI in the germline V gene. The CDR3: CASTTTRQGAGTEAFF. The CDR3 DNA follows: TGTGCCAGCACTACCACCCGACAGGGGGCGGGCACTGAAGCTTTCTTT.

This CDR3 is CASSLPTSGSSYNEQFF. The CDR3 DNA follows: TGCGCCAGCAGCTTACCGACTAGCGGCAGCTCCTACAATGAGCAGTTCTTC. This chain uses TRBV5-1 with TRBJ2-1, with TRBD2 matching 9 bases. CDR3 length equals 17 residues. Germline V gene sequence: CDR1 SGHRS, CDR2 YFSETQ. V trimming: 2 bases; J trimming: 0 bases; junction bases outside the gene matches: 6.

This clonotype has a handful of counts. This chain joins TRBV28 and TRBJ2-4, with D tentatively TRBD1 (6 bases). The V and J ends lost 6 bases and 8 bases respectively, with 14 bases between them. This CDR3 has 13 residues. CDR1 and CDR2 (germline): MDHEN, SYDVKM. The CDR3 DNA reads as TGTGCCAGCAGGACCGGGACACCAGACATTCAGTACTTC. Translating gives CASRTGTPDIQYF.

The V call is TRBV25-1, the J call TRBJ2-3; maybe TRBD2 (6 bases). This CDR3 contains 15 residues. CDR1 and CDR2 (germline): MGHDK, SYGVNS. The V end was cut by 0 bases, the J end by 2 bases, with 9 bases between. The CDR3 DNA reads TGTGCCAGCAGTGAATATCGGGGACTCACAGATACGCAGTATTTT. It is translated as CASSEYRGLTDTQYF.

This clonotype was recorded many times. V is TRBV2 and J is TRBJ2-7; D may match TRBD1 or TRBD2 (5 bases each). There are 13 residues in the CDR3. Between the trimmed V and J ends, which lost 6 bases and 0 bases, there was a span of 9 bases. Germline V gene data show CDR1 as SNHLY and CDR2 as FYNNEI. In DNA, the CDR3 is TGTGCCAGCAGGAGGGGCCTCTCCTACGAGCAGTACTTC. It encodes CASRRGLSYEQYF.

V usage is TRBV4-3 and J usage is TRBJ2-2; TRBD2 aligns across 11 bases. The germline CDR1 and CDR2 sequences are LGHNA and YSLEER. Trimming removed 3 bases from V and 4 bases from J; junction bases left unmatched: 10. The CDR3 totals 18 residues. The CDR3 protein is CASSQPQGSGRVTGELFF. In nucleotides, the CDR3 is TGCGCCAGCAGCCAGCCCCAGGGTAGCGGGAGGGTCACCGGGGAGCTGTTTTTT.